The TCR beta chain described here comes from a study of T cells in Graves' hyperthyroidism and ophthalmopathy. Study details: Prior to any treatment, at the point of initial diagnosis, peripheral blood was collected.

Many counts were recorded for this clonotype. Its specificity is unknown. V lost 7 bases to trimming and J lost 7 bases; unmatched junction nucleotides: 8. Germline V lookup: CDR1 SNHLY, CDR2 FYNNEI. The CDR3 sequence is 14 residues long. Study results and limitations: Peripheral blood also featured most of the thyroid clonotypes expanded above 0.001.

Researchers barred patients who had uncontrolled infection, other autoimmune disease, pregnancy or lactation. Source material for PBMCs was more than 7.5 ml fresh peripheral blood. From RNA transcripts, TCR beta CDR3 regions were amplified. First-round RT-PCR targeting the TCR CDR3 was performed with the HTBI primer set. TCRdb itself ran the multiplex PCR reads through MiXCR, one entry per CDR3 protein. Of hundreds of thousands of distinct CDR3 sequences in the sample, roughly a sixth are singletons; the top ten hold around 3.3%. Specimen: blood. This receptor was identified in a woman in her thirties or forties with Graves' ophthalmopathy. The rearrangement uses TRBV2 and TRBJ2-3, with TRBD1 matching 10 bases. CDR3 bases: TGTGCCAGCACGAGGGGACAGGGGACATATACGCAGTATTTT. It codes for CASTRGQGTYTQYF.